This T cell receptor (beta chain) was identified in a study of cytomegalovirus exposure and HLA in healthy donors. The overall study: Earlier work reported 100 million or so unique TCR beta sequences from 150 million to 200 million T cells. Overall study results and limits: It is likely that the observed cluster of highly shared sequence variants was a sequencing artifact. The study put 150 to 200 TCR beta chains on its list as cytomegalovirus-associated. Rarity held for most TCR sequences, but there were some public TCRs that occurred in many donors.

Vbeta (60) and Jbeta (13) primers were used in the PCR. The method was immunoSEQ multiplex PCR; TCRdb's version includes in-frame clones alone and lacks a portion of them. This sample contains 63,000 or so clones. V gave up 8 bases and J gave up 3 bases, with 10 bases separating them. Germline assignment: CDR1 ENHRY and CDR2 SYGVKD. The CDR3 totals 13 residues. Comment on this clone: Its antigen is still unknown.

The V call is TRBV10-3, the J call TRBJ2-2, with a tentative D call TRBD2 (5 bases). The clonotype comes from a boy younger than 18 in good health and CMV-seronegative. Sequenced: PBMCs. The CDR3 reads CAIGSRDTGELFF. The CDR3 bases are TGTGCCATCGGGTCGAGGGACACCGGGGAGCTGTTTTTT.